A selection of T cell receptor beta chains follows, all from one sample in a study of regulatory dendritic cells for organ transplantation. For these TCRs, the target antigens are not known. Profiled with immunoSEQ multiplex PCR; TCRdb holds only in-frame clones, not every one. The data show 9,500 to 15,000 clones, about 60% seen once. Sequenced material: naive CD8+ T cells from blood cultured with dendritic cells. All receptors come from a human donor in good health. Each CDR3 is given with its conserved first and last residue. A D gene is named only where the DNA matches it firmly. For some rows the clone size is stated as once, few or many, or as a class when expanded; others skip it.

clone_size: few; j_call: TRBJ1-4; v_call: TRBV4-2; d_call: NA; cdr3_aa: CASSQERATNEKLFF; cdr3_nt: TGTGCCAGCAGCCAAGAGAGGGCAACTAATGAAAAACTGTTTTTT
clone_size: few; j_call: TRBJ2-2; v_call: TRBV5-4; d_call: NA; cdr3_aa: CASTPWGGAAGELFF; cdr3_nt: TGTGCCAGCACCCCGTGGGGGGGCGCGGCCGGGGAGCTGTTTTTT
clone_size: NA; j_call: TRBJ2-2; v_call: TRBV5-1; d_call: TRBD1; cdr3_aa: CASKIDRVTGELFF; cdr3_nt: TGCGCCAGCAAAATCGACAGGGTCACCGGGGAGCTGTTTTTT
clone_size: NA; j_call: TRBJ2-7; v_call: TRBV11-2; d_call: NA; cdr3_aa: CASSFGTTYEQYF; cdr3_nt: TGTGCCAGCAGCTTCGGGACAACCTACGAGCAGTACTTC
clone_size: NA; j_call: TRBJ1-4; v_call: TRBV18; d_call: TRBD1; cdr3_aa: CASSPADRGLSNEKLFF; cdr3_nt: TGTGCCAGCTCACCCGCCGACAGGGGGCTTAGTAATGAAAAACTGTTTTTT
clone_size: few; j_call: TRBJ1-1; v_call: TRBV6-4; d_call: NA; cdr3_aa: CASSDSGGGMAFF; cdr3_nt: TGTGCCAGCAGTGACTCGGGGGGAGGTATGGCTTTCTTT
clone_size: NA; j_call: TRBJ2-7; v_call: TRBV12-5; d_call: TRBD1; cdr3_aa: CASGPDRDSSYEQYF; cdr3_nt: TGTGCTAGTGGTCCCGACCGGGACAGCTCCTACGAGCAGTACTTC
clone_size: NA; j_call: TRBJ1-4; v_call: TRBV6-5; d_call: TRBD1; cdr3_aa: CASSSTPGGHNEKLFF; cdr3_nt: TGTGCCAGCAGTTCGACACCAGGGGGTCATAATGAAAAACTGTTTTTT
clone_size: few; j_call: TRBJ2-7; v_call: TRBV27; d_call: TRBD1; cdr3_aa: CASSRLSTGAEQYF; cdr3_nt: TGTGCCAGCAGTCGCCTTTCCACAGGGGCCGAGCAGTACTTC
clone_size: NA; j_call: TRBJ2-1; v_call: TRBV9; d_call: TRBD1; cdr3_aa: CASSAQTGSSYNEQFF; cdr3_nt: TGTGCCAGCAGCGCCCAGACAGGGAGCTCCTACAATGAGCAGTTCTTC
clone_size: NA; j_call: TRBJ1-3; v_call: TRBV4-3; d_call: NA; cdr3_aa: CASSQALTGTVFTIYF; cdr3_nt: TGCGCCAGCAGCCAGGCCCTCACCGGGACTGTCTTCACCATATATTTT
clone_size: NA; j_call: TRBJ1-1; v_call: TRBV6-5; d_call: TRBD1; cdr3_aa: CASSNLIQGKTFF; cdr3_nt: TGTGCCAGCAGTAACCTTATACAGGGGAAGACTTTCTTT
clone_size: NA; j_call: TRBJ1-4; v_call: TRBV21-1; d_call: NA; cdr3_aa: CASSRGTGAKNEKLFF; cdr3_nt: TGTGCCAGCAGCCGCGGGACAGGTGCTAAAAATGAAAAACTGTTTTTT
clone_size: medium-sized; j_call: TRBJ1-5; v_call: TRBV5-6; d_call: NA; cdr3_aa: CASSFGQSSNQPQHF; cdr3_nt: TGTGCCAGCAGCTTCGGACAGAGTAGCAATCAGCCCCAGCATTTT
clone_size: NA; j_call: TRBJ2-2; v_call: TRBV27; d_call: TRBD2; cdr3_aa: CASSLGGLAGIVGVPNTGELFF; cdr3_nt: TGTGCCAGCAGCTTAGGGGGACTAGCGGGTATTGTGGGGGTTCCGAACACCGGGGAGCTGTTTTTT
clone_size: NA; j_call: TRBJ2-1; v_call: TRBV19; d_call: NA; cdr3_aa: CASSVDTSSYNEQFF; cdr3_nt: TGTGCCAGTAGTGTTGACACAAGCTCCTACAATGAGCAGTTCTTC
clone_size: NA; j_call: TRBJ1-2; v_call: TRBV13; d_call: NA; cdr3_aa: CASSHREGTEANYGYTF; cdr3_nt: TGTGCCAGCAGCCATCGGGAAGGGACTGAGGCTAACTATGGCTACACCTTC
clone_size: NA; j_call: TRBJ1-4; v_call: TRBV7-8; d_call: NA; cdr3_aa: CASSLGGYEKLFF; cdr3_nt: TGTGCCAGCAGCTTAGGCGGGTATGAAAAACTGTTTTTT
clone_size: NA; j_call: TRBJ2-3; v_call: TRBV7-8; d_call: NA; cdr3_aa: CASSFSRTTSTDTQYF; cdr3_nt: TGTGCCAGCAGCTTTTCCAGGACAACTAGCACAGATACGCAGTATTTT
clone_size: NA; j_call: TRBJ2-1; v_call: TRBV5-6; d_call: TRBD1; cdr3_aa: CASSPTGAEQFF; cdr3_nt: TGTGCCAGCAGCCCAACAGGGGCTGAGCAGTTCTTC
clone_size: few; j_call: TRBJ2-1; v_call: TRBV9; d_call: TRBD2; cdr3_aa: CASSPGGSNEQFF; cdr3_nt: TGTGCCAGCAGCCCCGGGGGGAGCAATGAGCAGTTCTTC
clone_size: NA; j_call: TRBJ2-7; v_call: TRBV9; d_call: TRBD2; cdr3_aa: CASSVTSSRNEQYF; cdr3_nt: TGTGCCAGCAGCGTGACTAGCTCTAGGAACGAGCAGTACTTC
clone_size: few; j_call: TRBJ2-3; v_call: TRBV5-1; d_call: NA; cdr3_aa: CASSTFSPSSDTQYF; cdr3_nt: TGCGCCAGCAGCACCTTCTCCCCTAGTTCGGATACGCAGTATTTT
clone_size: NA; j_call: TRBJ1-2; v_call: TRBV14; d_call: TRBD1; cdr3_aa: CASSYKGQAHWSYTF; cdr3_nt: TGTGCCAGCAGCTACAAAGGACAGGCCCATTGGAGCTACACCTTC
clone_size: few; j_call: TRBJ2-2; v_call: TRBV7-8; d_call: TRBD2; cdr3_aa: CASSPRLPRLAGGNTGELFF; cdr3_nt: TGTGCCAGCAGCCCCCGCCTGCCTAGACTAGCGGGGGGGAACACCGGGGAGCTGTTTTTT
clone_size: NA; j_call: TRBJ2-7; v_call: TRBV5-1; d_call: TRBD2; cdr3_aa: CASSSNGASGASSYEQYF; cdr3_nt: TGCGCCAGCAGCTCTAACGGGGCTAGCGGGGCAAGCTCCTACGAGCAGTACTTC
clone_size: NA; j_call: TRBJ1-5; v_call: TRBV4-1; d_call: NA; cdr3_aa: CASSLGRGVNQPQHF; cdr3_nt: TGCGCCAGCAGCCTAGGGAGGGGGGTCAATCAGCCCCAGCATTTT
clone_size: NA; j_call: TRBJ1-4; v_call: TRBV4-3; d_call: TRBD1; cdr3_aa: CASSQGQGTEKLFF; cdr3_nt: TGCGCCAGCAGCCAAGGACAGGGCACTGAAAAACTGTTTTTT
clone_size: NA; j_call: TRBJ1-1; v_call: TRBV29-1; d_call: NA; cdr3_aa: CSVDRGATEAFF; cdr3_nt: TGCAGCGTTGATCGGGGGGCCACTGAAGCTTTCTTT
clone_size: few; j_call: TRBJ2-3; v_call: TRBV4-3; d_call: NA; cdr3_aa: CASSQGYTSDTQYF; cdr3_nt: TGCGCCAGCAGCCAAGGCTATACGTCAGATACGCAGTATTTT
clone_size: NA; j_call: TRBJ1-5; v_call: TRBV6-5; d_call: NA; cdr3_aa: CASSVPGHPQHF; cdr3_nt: TGTGCCAGCAGTGTCCCAGGCCATCCCCAGCATTTT
clone_size: NA; j_call: TRBJ2-7; v_call: TRBV19; d_call: NA; cdr3_aa: CASSIGGGSSYEQYF; cdr3_nt: TGTGCCAGTAGTATTGGGGGCGGAAGCTCCTACGAGCAGTACTTC
clone_size: NA; j_call: TRBJ1-4; v_call: TRBV7-9; d_call: TRBD1; cdr3_aa: CASSSPGQGAPINEKLFF; cdr3_nt: TGTGCCAGCAGTTCGCCGGGACAGGGGGCGCCTATTAATGAAAAACTGTTTTTT
clone_size: NA; j_call: TRBJ1-1; v_call: TRBV2; d_call: NA; cdr3_aa: CASSDGGGENTEAFF; cdr3_nt: TGTGCCAGCAGTGACGGGGGAGGGGAGAACACTGAAGCTTTCTTT
clone_size: once; j_call: TRBJ2-7; v_call: TRBV11-2; d_call: NA; cdr3_aa: CASSLDPGSSYEQYF; cdr3_nt: TGTGCCAGCAGCTTAGATCCAGGATCCTCCTACGAGCAGTACTTC
clone_size: few; j_call: TRBJ1-5; v_call: TRBV5-1; d_call: NA; cdr3_aa: CASSPGESSNQPQHF; cdr3_nt: TGCGCCAGCAGCCCGGGGGAGTCCTCTAATCAGCCCCAGCATTTT
clone_size: NA; j_call: TRBJ1-1; v_call: TRBV9; d_call: NA; cdr3_aa: CASSVGQLNTEAFF; cdr3_nt: TGTGCCAGCAGCGTGGGGCAGCTTAACACTGAAGCTTTCTTT
clone_size: few; j_call: TRBJ2-2; v_call: TRBV7-9; d_call: NA; cdr3_aa: CASSLEEGGFTGELFF; cdr3_nt: TGTGCCAGCAGCTTAGAGGAGGGCGGGTTCACCGGGGAGCTGTTTTTT
clone_size: NA; j_call: TRBJ2-1; v_call: TRBV27; d_call: TRBD1; cdr3_aa: CASRPGTAYNEQFF; cdr3_nt: TGTGCCAGCAGGCCCGGGACAGCCTACAATGAACAGTTCTTC
clone_size: NA; j_call: TRBJ2-1; v_call: TRBV19; d_call: TRBD2; cdr3_aa: CASSTIAGGLNEQFF; cdr3_nt: TGTGCCAGTAGTACAATAGCGGGGGGGCTCAATGAGCAGTTCTTC
clone_size: few; j_call: TRBJ1-4; v_call: TRBV6-5; d_call: TRBD1; cdr3_aa: CASSNDREVKKLFF; cdr3_nt: TGTGCCAGCAGCAACGACAGGGAGGTGAAGAAACTGTTTTTT
clone_size: NA; j_call: TRBJ2-5; v_call: TRBV5-1; d_call: TRBD1; cdr3_aa: CASSLAGGTGGETQYF; cdr3_nt: TGCGCCAGCAGCTTGGCTGGTGGGACAGGGGGAGAGACCCAGTACTTC
clone_size: NA; j_call: TRBJ1-1; v_call: TRBV11-3; d_call: NA; cdr3_aa: CASSSVPGSFF; cdr3_nt: TGTGCCAGCAGCTCCGTGCCGGGTTCTTTCTTT
clone_size: NA; j_call: TRBJ2-7; v_call: TRBV9; d_call: NA; cdr3_aa: CASSVDGGSIYEQYF; cdr3_nt: TGTGCCAGCAGCGTAGACGGAGGGAGCATCTACGAGCAGTACTTC
clone_size: NA; j_call: TRBJ2-7; v_call: TRBV11-2; d_call: TRBD2; cdr3_aa: CASSLGGGSYEQYF; cdr3_nt: TGTGCCAGCAGCTTAGGCGGGGGCTCCTACGAGCAGTACTTC
clone_size: few; j_call: TRBJ1-3; v_call: TRBV10-3; d_call: NA; cdr3_aa: CAISVPPRENRNTIYF; cdr3_nt: TGTGCCATCAGTGTTCCTCCAAGGGAGAACCGAAACACCATATATTTT
clone_size: NA; j_call: TRBJ2-5; v_call: TRBV10-1; d_call: TRBD1; cdr3_aa: CASSETGQGEETQYF; cdr3_nt: TGCGCCAGCAGTGAGACCGGACAGGGGGAAGAGACCCAGTACTTC
clone_size: NA; j_call: TRBJ2-3; v_call: TRBV7-2; d_call: NA; cdr3_aa: CASSLATTRTDTQYF; cdr3_nt: TGTGCCAGCAGCTTAGCGACAACTCGCACAGATACGCAGTATTTT
clone_size: NA; j_call: TRBJ1-1; v_call: TRBV5-5; d_call: NA; cdr3_aa: CASSLFSGNTEAFF; cdr3_nt: TGTGCCAGCAGCTTGTTTAGCGGGAACACTGAAGCTTTCTTT
clone_size: NA; j_call: TRBJ2-7; v_call: TRBV4-1; d_call: NA; cdr3_aa: CASSPRGNYEQYF; cdr3_nt: TGCGCCAGCAGCCCCAGGGGCAACTACGAGCAGTACTTC